These T cell receptor beta chains were read from a single sample in a study of blood T cell repertoires in COVID-19. TCRdb keeps only in-frame clones here, not all; method: immunoSEQ multiplex PCR. The sample records 250,000 to 300,000 clones, more than 85% being singletons. The specimen sequenced was peripheral blood. The source of these receptors is a man younger than 35 with active or convalescent COVID-19. Both conserved end residues are part of each CDR3. A D gene is named only where the DNA matches it firmly. The listing skips clone size in some rows; elsewhere it reads once, few, many or a size class.

J gene | clone size | V gene | D gene | CDR3 protein | CDR3 DNA
TRBJ1-1 | NA | TRBV30 | NA | CAWSIQVNTEAFF | TGTGCCTGGAGTATACAAGTGAACACTGAAGCTTTCTTT
TRBJ1-3 | once | TRBV5-4 | TRBD1 | CASSLGQGGPYLGNTIYF | TGTGCCAGCAGCTTGGGACAGGGTGGACCTTATTTGGGAAACACCATATATTTT
TRBJ2-7 | NA | TRBV3-1/TRBV3-2 | NA | CASSHTGTGEQYF | TGTGCCAGCAGCCATACAGGCACGGGCGAGCAGTACTTC
TRBJ2-2 | NA | TRBV5-1 | NA | CASSPNTNTGELFF | TGCGCCAGCAGCCCCAACACGAACACCGGGGAGCTGTTTTTT
TRBJ1-5 | NA | TRBV2 | NA | CASSEATGYPNQPQHF | TGTGCCAGCAGTGAAGCTACGGGGTACCCCAATCAGCCCCAGCATTTT
TRBJ1-6 | once | TRBV6-1 | NA | CASSESVQGNSPLHF | TGTGCCAGCAGTGAATCCGTACAGGGAAATTCACCCCTCCACTTT
TRBJ2-1 | NA | TRBV20-1 | TRBD1 | CSAGQDEQFF | TGCAGTGCTGGACAGGACGAGCAGTTCTTC
TRBJ2-7 | NA | TRBV7-9 | NA | CASSSNYEQYF | TGTGCCAGCAGCTCTAACTACGAGCAGTACTTC
TRBJ2-7 | NA | TRBV6-1 | TRBD1 | CASSESAGTGYEQYF | TGTGCCAGCAGTGAATCGGCCGGGACAGGCTACGAGCAGTACTTC
TRBJ2-1 | NA | TRBV7-3 | TRBD2 | CASSFDGLAGGGEQFF | TGTGCCAGCAGCTTCGACGGACTAGCGGGGGGTGGTGAGCAGTTCTTC
TRBJ2-7 | few | TRBV6-5 | NA | CATKRGPHSYEQYF | TGTGCCACCAAAAGAGGGCCCCATTCCTACGAGCAGTACTTC
TRBJ1-4 | few | TRBV28 | NA | CASSFEGVREKLFF | TGTGCCAGCAGTTTTGAGGGGGTGAGGGAAAAACTGTTTTTT
TRBJ2-6 | NA | TRBV6-5 | TRBD1 | CASGQGSSGANVLTF | TGTGCCAGCGGACAGGGAAGTTCTGGGGCCAACGTCCTGACTTTC
TRBJ1-5 | NA | TRBV6-1 | NA | CASSEFWVREGDYQPQHF | TGTGCCAGCAGTGAGTTTTGGGTAAGGGAGGGGGATTATCAGCCCCAGCATTTT